In its sample, the clone carrying this TCR beta chain was seen a few times. The sample is drawn from a study of radiotherapy plus CTLA-4 blockade in lung cancer. Libraries were prepared by immunoSEQ multiplex PCR; TCRdb keeps only in-frame clonotypes and omits some of them. This sample carries some 60,000 clones, just over 75% of them seen once, and the ten largest clones take 3.5% to 4%. This CDR3 region has 13 residues. Germline CDR1 reads ENHRY; CDR2 reads SYGVKD. V dropped 5 bases and J dropped 5 bases, with 10 bases sitting between them. The sequencing used peripheral blood, collected from a patient treated with radiotherapy plus ipilimumab. This sequence originates from a human donor with non-small cell lung cancer who had a partial response to radiotherapy plus ipilimumab. The chain recombines TRBV10-3 with TRBJ1-5; maybe TRBD1 (6 bases). CDR3 loop: CAISTGLDQPQHF. The CDR3 coding sequence is TGTGCCATCAGTACAGGGTTGGATCAGCCCCAGCATTTT.